These 16 T cell receptor beta chains were sequenced from one sample in a study of blood T cell repertoires in COVID-19. Here immunoSEQ multiplex PCR was the method, and the copy in TCRdb shows in-frame clones only, minus some. The table includes some 300,000 clones, 88% detected once. The sample comprised PBMCs or T cells enriched from blood (not recorded which). These receptors were collected from a woman in her thirties who had recovered from COVID-19.

The V and J genes are TRBV19 and TRBJ2-6; D is possibly TRBD1 (6 bases). V lost 4 bases and J lost 0, with 16 bases in between. This CDR3 is built from 18 residues. Germline CDR1 is LNHDA and CDR2 is SQIVND (reference sequence). CDR3 sequence: CASSSYRASFSGANVLTF. The CDR3 bases are TGTGCCAGTAGTAGCTACAGGGCCTCCTTCTCTGGGGCCAACGTCCTGACTTTC.

This chain connects TRBV5-6 to TRBJ2-5; D gene uncertain. The CDR3 covers 15 residues. Germline V gene sequence: CDR1 SGHDT, CDR2 YYEEEE. The germline V and J ends were trimmed by 0 bases and 5 bases, with 14 bases remaining between them. CDR3 sequence reads: CASSLALAPRETQYF. The CDR3 DNA reads TGTGCCAGCAGCTTGGCATTAGCCCCTAGGGAGACCCAGTACTTC.

The chain employs TRBV5-1 and TRBJ2-7; TRBD1 matches at 9 bases. In germline, CDR1 is SGHRS, CDR2 YFSETQ. The CDR3 length is 15 residues. V lost 0 bases to trimming and J lost 3 bases; unmatched junction nucleotides: 4. The CDR3 spells CASSLAETGGYEQYF. The CDR3 DNA follows: TGCGCCAGCAGCTTGGCCGAGACAGGGGGCTACGAGCAGTACTTC. Full variable domain (rest looked up from reference TRBV5-1 and TRBJ2-7): KAGVTQTPRYLIKTRGQQVTLSCSPISGHRSVSWYQQTPGQGLQFLFEYFSETQRNKGNFPGRFSGRQFSNSRSEMNVSTLELGDSALYLCASSLAETGGYEQYFGPGTRLTVT.

This clone was seen a handful of times. This rearrangement joins TRBV19 to TRBJ1-5; TRBD1 might be the D (5 bases). There are 17 residues in the CDR3. V was shortened by 4 bases and J by 0 bases, with 16 bases between the two germline ends. Germline-derived CDR1 and CDR2 are LNHDA and SQIVND (reference sequence). The CDR3 DNA reads as TGTGCCAGTAGTAGAAACCGGCAGGGATATAGCAATCAGCCCCAGCATTTT. Amino acid sequence: CASSRNRQGYSNQPQHF.

This chain links TRBV30 with TRBJ1-1; TRBD1 is a possible D gene (5 bases). Germline V CDR1 and CDR2: GTSNPN, SVGIG (reference sequence). Trimming left V 3 bases short and J 4 bases short, with 18 bases between. This CDR3 region has 15 residues. The CDR3: CAWSSWGGSSTEAFF. DNA of the CDR3: TGTGCCTGGAGCTCCTGGGGGGGATCGAGCACTGAAGCTTTCTTT.

The chain has TRBV7-2 and TRBJ1-5, with a tentative D call TRBD1 (5 bases). CDR3 size: 15 residues. Germline CDR1 and CDR2: SGHTA and FQGNSA. The V end lost 4 bases, the J end lost 4 bases, and 14 bases lay between the germline ends. The CDR3 here is CASSSGPGENQPQHF. CDR3 DNA sequence: TGTGCCAGCAGCTCGGGCCCGGGGGAAAATCAGCCCCAGCATTTT.

The chain joins TRBV6-4 to TRBJ2-7; possible D gene TRBD2, 5 bases. The CDR3 extends over 13 amino acids. V lost 8 bases and J lost 3, with 14 bases in between. Germline V lookup: CDR1 MRHNA, CDR2 SNTAGT. The CDR3 DNA is TGTGCCAGCGTACCCTCCGGGATCTACGAGCAGTACTTC. Residues: CASVPSGIYEQYF.

V usage is TRBV2 and J usage is TRBJ2-5; the match to TRBD1 covers 7 bases. Germline V lookup: CDR1 SNHLY, CDR2 FYNNEI. The J segment lost 5 bases and the V segment lost 6 bases, leaving 9 bases of the junction unmatched. This CDR3 contains 14 residues. CDR3 nucleotides: TGTGCCAGCAGCGACAGGGCACCCGGGGAGACCCAGTACTTC. This encodes CASSDRAPGETQYF.

The rearrangement joins TRBV7-9 to TRBJ1-4; unclear D gene. V dropped 5 bases and J dropped 5 bases, with 6 bases sitting between them. CDR1 and CDR2 from the germline V gene are SEHNR and FQNEAQ (reference sequence). This CDR3 contains 12 residues. The CDR3 region is CASSQLNEKLFF. The CDR3 DNA sequence: TGTGCCAGCAGCCAGTTAAATGAAAAACTGTTTTTT.

The chain employs TRBV12-5 and TRBJ1-2; unclear D gene. The CDR3 has 15 amino acids. From germline, CDR1 is LGHNT and CDR2 FRNRAP. Trimming pared 2 bases from V and 8 bases from J, leaving 18 bases between. This CDR3 is CASGLTPTSEEGYTF. CDR3 DNA sequence: TGTGCTAGTGGTTTGACTCCGACATCCGAAGAAGGCTACACCTTC.

The rearrangement joins TRBV9 to TRBJ1-4; D not resolved. V was clipped by 3 bases and J by 8 bases, with 17 bases between them. CDR3 size: 15 residues. Germline values: CDR1 SGDLS, CDR2 YYNGEE. CDR3 region: CASSARRRREEKLFF. The CDR3 DNA reads as TGTGCCAGCAGCGCGAGACGGCGGAGGGAGGAAAAACTGTTTTTT.

This chain links TRBV7-9 with TRBJ2-1; the D gene is possibly TRBD2 (5 bases). Germline V gives CDR1 SEHNR, CDR2 FQNEAQ (reference sequence). V was shortened by 6 bases and J by 3 bases, with 15 bases between the two germline ends. The CDR3 sequence is 15 residues long. DNA for the CDR3: TGTGCCAGCAGTCGTCCGGGGAAGGTCTACAATGAGCAGTTCTTC. Its protein is CASSRPGKVYNEQFF.

This clone was recorded once. This chain connects TRBV6-5 to TRBJ2-2; TRBD2 agrees at 10 bases. The V gene's germline CDR1 is MNHEY and CDR2 SVGAGI. The V segment lost 5 bases and the J segment 7 bases; nucleotides outside the gene matches: 7. The CDR3 has 15 residues. The CDR3 region is CASSPGTSVGGELFF. CDR3 nucleotide sequence: TGTGCCAGCAGTCCCGGGACTAGCGTCGGCGGGGAGCTGTTTTTT.

The chain has TRBV11-2 and TRBJ2-7; 7 bases fit TRBD1. Germline trimming cut 4 bases from V and 5 bases from J; bases unmatched to any gene: 8. Germline V CDR1 and CDR2: SGHAT, FQNNGV. The CDR3 sequence is 14 residues long. This CDR3 reads CASSSNRGWHEQYF. CDR3 coding DNA: TGTGCCAGCAGCTCAAACAGGGGCTGGCACGAGCAGTACTTC.

The J gene is TRBJ2-2, the V gene TRBV9; D not resolved. The germline V gene has CDR1 SGDLS and CDR2 YYNGEE. Between the trimmed V and J ends, which lost 3 bases and 2 bases, there was a span of 17 bases. The CDR3 covers 17 residues. CDR3 in DNA: TGTGCCAGCAGCGCGAGGATCCGACCTTATAACACCGGGGAGCTGTTTTTT. Its protein product is CASSARIRPYNTGELFF.

The table lists this clone with a few counts. The chain joins TRBV30 to TRBJ2-3; D remains ambiguous. V dropped 0 bases and J dropped 3 bases, with 7 bases sitting between them. The CDR3 totals 13 residues. Germline loops: CDR1 GTSNPN, CDR2 SVGIG (reference sequence). The CDR3: CAWSVAETDTQYF. The CDR3, as DNA: TGTGCCTGGAGTGTAGCCGAGACAGATACGCAGTATTTT.